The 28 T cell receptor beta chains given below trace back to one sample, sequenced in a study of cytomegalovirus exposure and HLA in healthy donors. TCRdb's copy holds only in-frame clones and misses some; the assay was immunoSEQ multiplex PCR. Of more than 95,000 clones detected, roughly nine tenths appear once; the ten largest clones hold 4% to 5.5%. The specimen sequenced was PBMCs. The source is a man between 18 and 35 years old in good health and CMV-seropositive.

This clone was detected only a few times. DNA of the CDR3: TGTGCCAGCTCACTAGGGAGTGCTGAAGCTTTCTTT. This sequence encodes CASSLGSAEAFF. The genes are TRBV18 and TRBJ1-1, with D unclear. Germline CDR1 and CDR2: KGHSH and LQKENI. V was cut by 4 bases and J by 6 bases, with 9 bases left in between. The CDR3 is made up of 12 amino acids. The full variable domain, its missing parts supplied by reference TRBV18 and TRBJ1-1, is NAGVMQNPRHLVRRRGQEARLRCSPMKGHSHVYWYRQLPEEGLKFMVYLQKENIIDESGMPKERFSAEFPKEGPSILRIQQVVRGDSAAYFCASSLGSAEAFFGQGTRLTVV.

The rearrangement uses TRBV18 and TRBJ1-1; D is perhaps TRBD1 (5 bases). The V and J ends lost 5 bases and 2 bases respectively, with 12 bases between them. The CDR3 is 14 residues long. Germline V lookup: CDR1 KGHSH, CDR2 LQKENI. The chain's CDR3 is CASSSLDTNTEAFF. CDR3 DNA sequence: TGTGCCAGCTCAAGTTTGGACACCAACACTGAAGCTTTCTTT.

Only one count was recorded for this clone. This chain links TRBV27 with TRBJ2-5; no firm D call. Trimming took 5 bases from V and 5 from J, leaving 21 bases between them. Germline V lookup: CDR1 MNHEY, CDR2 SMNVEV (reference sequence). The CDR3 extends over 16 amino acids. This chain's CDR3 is CASSPLLGRVWETQYF. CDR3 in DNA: TGTGCCAGCAGTCCCCTCCTCGGTCGGGTGTGGGAGACCCAGTACTTC.

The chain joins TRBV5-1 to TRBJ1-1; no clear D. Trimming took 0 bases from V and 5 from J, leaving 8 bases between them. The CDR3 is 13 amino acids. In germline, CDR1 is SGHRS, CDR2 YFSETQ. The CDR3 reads CASSLVTRTEAFF. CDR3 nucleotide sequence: TGCGCCAGCAGCTTGGTTACCAGAACTGAAGCTTTCTTT. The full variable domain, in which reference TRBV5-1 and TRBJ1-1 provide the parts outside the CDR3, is KAGVTQTPRYLIKTRGQQVTLSCSPISGHRSVSWYQQTPGQGLQFLFEYFSETQRNKGNFPGRFSGRQFSNSRSEMNVSTLELGDSALYLCASSLVTRTEAFFGQGTRLTVV.

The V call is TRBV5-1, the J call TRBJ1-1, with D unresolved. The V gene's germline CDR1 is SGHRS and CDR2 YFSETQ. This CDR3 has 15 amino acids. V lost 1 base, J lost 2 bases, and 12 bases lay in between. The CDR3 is CASSLKGVPNTEAFF. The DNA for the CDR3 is TGCGCCAGCAGCTTGAAGGGAGTGCCTAACACTGAAGCTTTCTTT.

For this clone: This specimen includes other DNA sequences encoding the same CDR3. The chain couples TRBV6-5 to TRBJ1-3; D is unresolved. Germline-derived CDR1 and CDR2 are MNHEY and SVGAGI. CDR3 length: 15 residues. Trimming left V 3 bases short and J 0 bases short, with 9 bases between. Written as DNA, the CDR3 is TGTGCCAGCAGTTATGGCGGTAGCTCTGGAAACACCATATATTTT. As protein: CASSYGGSSGNTIYF.

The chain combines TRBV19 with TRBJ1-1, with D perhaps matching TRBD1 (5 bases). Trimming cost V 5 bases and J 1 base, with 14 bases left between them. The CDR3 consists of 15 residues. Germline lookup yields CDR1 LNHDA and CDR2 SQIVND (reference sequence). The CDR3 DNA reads TGTGCCAGTAGTGGTCGACAGTCGCCGAACACTGAAGCTTTCTTT. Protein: CASSGRQSPNTEAFF.

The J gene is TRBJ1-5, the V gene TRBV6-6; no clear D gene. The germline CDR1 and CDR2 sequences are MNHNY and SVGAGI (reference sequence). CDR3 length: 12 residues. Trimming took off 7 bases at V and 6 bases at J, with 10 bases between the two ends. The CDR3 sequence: CASTEGGQPQHF. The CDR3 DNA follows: TGTGCCAGCACGGAGGGAGGTCAGCCCCAGCATTTT.

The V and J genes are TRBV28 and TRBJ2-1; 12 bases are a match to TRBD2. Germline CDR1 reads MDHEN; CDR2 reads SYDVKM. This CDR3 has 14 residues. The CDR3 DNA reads TGTGCTACCCAGTCTAGCGGGGGGGCCAATGAGCAGTTCTTC. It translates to CATQSSGGANEQFF.

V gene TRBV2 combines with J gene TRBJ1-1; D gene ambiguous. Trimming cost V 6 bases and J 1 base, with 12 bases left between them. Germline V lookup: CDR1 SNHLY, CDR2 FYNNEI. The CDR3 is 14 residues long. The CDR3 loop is CASRGAPRNTEAFF. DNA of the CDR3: TGTGCCAGCAGGGGCGCGCCGAGGAACACTGAAGCTTTCTTT.

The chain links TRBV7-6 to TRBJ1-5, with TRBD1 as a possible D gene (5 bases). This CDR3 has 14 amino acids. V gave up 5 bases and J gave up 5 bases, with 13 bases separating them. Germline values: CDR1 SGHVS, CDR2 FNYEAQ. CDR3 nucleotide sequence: TGTGCCAGCAGCCAAGTAGGGGTAGATCAGCCCCAGCATTTT. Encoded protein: CASSQVGVDQPQHF.

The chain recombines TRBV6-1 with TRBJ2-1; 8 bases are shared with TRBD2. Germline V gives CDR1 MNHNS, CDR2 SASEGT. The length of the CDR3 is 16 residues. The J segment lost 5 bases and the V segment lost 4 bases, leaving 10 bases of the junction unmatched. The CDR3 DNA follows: TGTGCCAGCAGTGCCAGCCCTAGCGGGTGGAACAATGAGCAGTTCTTC. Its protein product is CASSASPSGWNNEQFF.

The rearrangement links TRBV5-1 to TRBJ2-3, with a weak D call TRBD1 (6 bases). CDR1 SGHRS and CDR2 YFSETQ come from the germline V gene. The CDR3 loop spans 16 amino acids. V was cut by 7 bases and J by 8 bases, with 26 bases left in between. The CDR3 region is CASCPTGAGARPTQYF. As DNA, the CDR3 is TGCGCCAGCTGCCCTACCGGGGCAGGGGCGAGACCTACGCAGTATTTT.

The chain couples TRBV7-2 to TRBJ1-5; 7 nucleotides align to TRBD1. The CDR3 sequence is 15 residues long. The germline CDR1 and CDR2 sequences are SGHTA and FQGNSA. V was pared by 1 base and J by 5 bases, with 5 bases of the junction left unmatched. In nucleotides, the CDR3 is TGTGCCAGCAGCTTAGAGTCCAGGGGGGATCAGCCCCAGCATTTT. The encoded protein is CASSLESRGDQPQHF.

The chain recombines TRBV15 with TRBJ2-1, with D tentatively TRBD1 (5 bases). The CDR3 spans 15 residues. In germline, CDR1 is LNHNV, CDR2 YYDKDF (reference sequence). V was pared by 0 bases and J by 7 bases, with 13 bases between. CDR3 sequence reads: CATSRDLRAGNEQFF. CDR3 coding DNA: TGTGCCACCAGCAGAGATCTCAGGGCTGGAAATGAGCAGTTCTTC.

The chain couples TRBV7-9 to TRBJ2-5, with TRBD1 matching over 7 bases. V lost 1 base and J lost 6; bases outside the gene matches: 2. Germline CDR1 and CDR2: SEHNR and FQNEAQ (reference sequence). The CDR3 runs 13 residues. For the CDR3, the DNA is TGTGCCAGCAGCTTAGGACAGGGCCAGACCCAGTACTTC. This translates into CASSLGQGQTQYF.

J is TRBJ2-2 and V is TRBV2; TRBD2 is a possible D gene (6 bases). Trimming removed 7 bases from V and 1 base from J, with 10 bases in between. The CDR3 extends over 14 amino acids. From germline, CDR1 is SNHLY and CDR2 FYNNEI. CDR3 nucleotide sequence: TGTGCCAGCAACAGAGCGGGGAACACCGGGGAGCTGTTTTTT. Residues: CASNRAGNTGELFF.

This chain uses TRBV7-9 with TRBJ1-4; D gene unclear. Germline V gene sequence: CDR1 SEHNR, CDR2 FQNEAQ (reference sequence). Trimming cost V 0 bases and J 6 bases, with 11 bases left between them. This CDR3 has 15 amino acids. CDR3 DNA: TGTGCCAGCAGCTTAGCGCGAGGCGAGGATGAAAAACTGTTTTTT. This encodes CASSLARGEDEKLFF.

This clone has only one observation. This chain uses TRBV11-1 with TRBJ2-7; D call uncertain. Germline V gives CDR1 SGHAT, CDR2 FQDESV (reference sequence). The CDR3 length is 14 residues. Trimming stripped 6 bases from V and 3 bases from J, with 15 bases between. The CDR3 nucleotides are TGTGCCAGCAGTCCTAATACAGCCTACTACGAGCAGTACTTC. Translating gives CASSPNTAYYEQYF.

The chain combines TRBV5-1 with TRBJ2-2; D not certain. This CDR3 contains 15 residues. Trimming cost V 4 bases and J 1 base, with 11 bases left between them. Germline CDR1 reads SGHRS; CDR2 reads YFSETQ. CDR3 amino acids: CASSPQVLNTGELFF. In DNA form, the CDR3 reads TGCGCCAGCAGCCCTCAGGTTTTGAACACCGGGGAGCTGTTTTTT.

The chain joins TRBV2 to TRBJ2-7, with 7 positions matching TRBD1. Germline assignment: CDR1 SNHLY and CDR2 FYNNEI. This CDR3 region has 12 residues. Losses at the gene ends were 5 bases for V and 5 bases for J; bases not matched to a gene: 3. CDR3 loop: CASSQGDHEQYF. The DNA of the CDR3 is TGTGCCAGCAGTCAGGGGGACCACGAGCAGTACTTC.

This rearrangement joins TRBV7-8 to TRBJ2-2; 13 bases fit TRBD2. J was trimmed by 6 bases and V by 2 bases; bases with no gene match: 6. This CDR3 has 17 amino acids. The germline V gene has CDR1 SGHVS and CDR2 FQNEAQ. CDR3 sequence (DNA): TGTGCCAGCAGCTTAAGGACTAGCGGGGGAAGGGCCGGGGAGCTGTTTTTT. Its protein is CASSLRTSGGRAGELFF. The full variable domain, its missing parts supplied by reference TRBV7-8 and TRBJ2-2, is GAGVSQSPRYKVAKRGQDVALRCDPISGHVSLFWYQQALGQGPEFLTYFQNEAQLDKSGLPSDRFFAERPEGSVSTLKIQRTQQEDSAVYLCASSLRTSGGRAGELFFGEGSRLTVL.

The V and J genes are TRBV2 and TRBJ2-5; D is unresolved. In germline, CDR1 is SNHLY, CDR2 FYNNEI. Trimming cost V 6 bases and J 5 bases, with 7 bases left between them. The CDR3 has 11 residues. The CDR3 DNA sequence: TGTGCCAGCAGCAACGGGGAGACCCAGTACTTC. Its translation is CASSNGETQYF.

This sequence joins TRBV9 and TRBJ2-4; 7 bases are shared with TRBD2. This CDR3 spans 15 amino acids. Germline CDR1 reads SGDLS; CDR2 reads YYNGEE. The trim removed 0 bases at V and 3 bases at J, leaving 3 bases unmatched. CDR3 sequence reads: CASSVGGEGKNIQYF. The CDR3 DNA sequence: TGTGCCAGCAGCGTAGGCGGGGAGGGCAAAAACATTCAGTACTTC.

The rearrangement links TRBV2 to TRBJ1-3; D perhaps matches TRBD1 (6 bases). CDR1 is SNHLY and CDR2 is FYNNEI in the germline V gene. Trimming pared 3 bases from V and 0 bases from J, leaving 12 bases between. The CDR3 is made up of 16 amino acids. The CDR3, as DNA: TGTGCCAGCAGTGACCAGGGGATCAGCTCTGGAAACACCATATATTTT. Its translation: CASSDQGISSGNTIYF. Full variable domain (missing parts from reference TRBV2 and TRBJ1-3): EPEVTQTPSHQVTQMGQEVILRCVPISNHLYFYWYRQILGQKVEFLVSFYNNEISEKSEIFDDQFSVERPDGSNFTLKIRSTKLEDSAMYFCASSDQGISSGNTIYFGEGSWLTVV.

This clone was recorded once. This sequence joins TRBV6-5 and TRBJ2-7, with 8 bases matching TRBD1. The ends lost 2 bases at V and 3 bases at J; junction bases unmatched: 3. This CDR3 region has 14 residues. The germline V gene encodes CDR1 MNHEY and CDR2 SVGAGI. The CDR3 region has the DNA TGTGCCAGCAGTTACGTCGACAGGGGCTACGAGCAGTACTTC. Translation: CASSYVDRGYEQYF.

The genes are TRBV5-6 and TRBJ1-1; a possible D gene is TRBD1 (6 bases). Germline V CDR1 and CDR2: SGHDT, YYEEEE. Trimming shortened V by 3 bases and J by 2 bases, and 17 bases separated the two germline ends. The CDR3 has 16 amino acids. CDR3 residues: CASSSERTDLNTEAFF. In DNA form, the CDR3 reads TGTGCCAGCAGCTCTGAAAGGACAGACCTCAACACTGAAGCTTTCTTT.

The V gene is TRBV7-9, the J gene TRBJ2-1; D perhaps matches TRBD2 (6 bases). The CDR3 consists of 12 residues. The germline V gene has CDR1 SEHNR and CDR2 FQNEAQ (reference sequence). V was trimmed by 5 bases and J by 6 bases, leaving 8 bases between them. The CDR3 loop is CASSATSNEQFF. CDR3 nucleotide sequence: TGTGCCAGCAGCGCGACTAGCAATGAGCAGTTCTTC.